The source of this T cell receptor (beta chain) is a study of blood T cells in healthy people across ages. About the research overall: The capture of about one barcoded beta molecule per two T cells was achieved by template switching.

This clonotype was recorded a few times. The antigen is unknown. Germline lookup yields CDR1 SGDLS and CDR2 YYNGEE. V lost 3 bases and J lost 1, with 12 bases in between. The CDR3 contains 15 residues. A second PCR of 7 to 11 cycles used a sample-barcoded 5' primer and a J-beta primer mix. From each sample, at least 2.5 million paired-end reads containing CDR3 were obtained. TCRdb recomputed calls from the 5' RACE reads with MiXCR, one row per CDR3 protein. The sample carries fewer than 800,000 distinct CDR3 sequences, roughly 49% recorded once. Study-wide results and limits: TCR beta diversity, measured per million T cells, fell in a roughly linear way with age. More naive CD4+ cells and higher diversity marked long-lived donors relative to aged donors.

This rearrangement joins TRBV9 to TRBJ2-3; D remains ambiguous. The TCR sequence derives from an older woman in good health. The sequencing sample was made of blood. The CDR3 DNA follows: TGTGCCAGCAGCGCCCGTTTTGTGGGCACAGATACGCAGTATTTT. Protein: CASSARFVGTDTQYF.